The source of this T cell receptor (beta chain) is a study of OX40 agonist ivuxolimab in advanced cancers. Study background: Earlier treatment with anti-PD-1, anti-PD-L1 or anti-CTLA-4 was permitted, and 30% to 40% had received some. Study-wide results and limits: Doses of 0.1 to 3.0 mg/kg were accompanied by clonal expansion of CD4+ and CD8+ blood T cells by week 6.

Comments on this clone: Its specificity is unknown.

CDR3 length: 15 residues. Germline lookup yields CDR1 LNHDA and CDR2 SQIVND (reference sequence). V gave up 1 base and J gave up 5 bases, with 9 bases separating them. The repertoire was sequenced with immunoSEQ multiplex PCR; TCRdb's copy has only in-frame clones and lacks some. The sample lists about 26,000 clones, approximately 86% occurring once. The rearrangement uses TRBV19 and TRBJ1-6, with D unresolved. This specimen consisted of CD4+ or CD8+ T cells sorted from blood, obtained in a trial of the OX40 agonist ivuxolimab. This receptor was identified in an adult with an advanced solid tumor such as melanoma, head and neck, liver or kidney cancer. CDR3: CASSIGTWNNSPLHF. The CDR3 DNA reads as TGTGCCAGTAGTATAGGGACCTGGAATAATTCACCCCTCCACTTT.